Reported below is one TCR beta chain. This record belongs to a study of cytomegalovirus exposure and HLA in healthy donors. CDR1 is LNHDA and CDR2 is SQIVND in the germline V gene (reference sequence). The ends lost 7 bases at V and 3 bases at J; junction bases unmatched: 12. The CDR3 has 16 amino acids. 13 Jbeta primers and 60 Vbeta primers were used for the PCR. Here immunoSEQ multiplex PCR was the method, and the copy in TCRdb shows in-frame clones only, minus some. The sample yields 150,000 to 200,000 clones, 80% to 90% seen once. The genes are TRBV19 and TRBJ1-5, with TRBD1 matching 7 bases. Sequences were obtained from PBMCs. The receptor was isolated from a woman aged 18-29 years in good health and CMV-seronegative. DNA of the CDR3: TGTGCCAGTACAATTGTCGGGACAGAGCACAATCAGCCCCAGCATTTT. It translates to CASTIVGTEHNQPQHF.